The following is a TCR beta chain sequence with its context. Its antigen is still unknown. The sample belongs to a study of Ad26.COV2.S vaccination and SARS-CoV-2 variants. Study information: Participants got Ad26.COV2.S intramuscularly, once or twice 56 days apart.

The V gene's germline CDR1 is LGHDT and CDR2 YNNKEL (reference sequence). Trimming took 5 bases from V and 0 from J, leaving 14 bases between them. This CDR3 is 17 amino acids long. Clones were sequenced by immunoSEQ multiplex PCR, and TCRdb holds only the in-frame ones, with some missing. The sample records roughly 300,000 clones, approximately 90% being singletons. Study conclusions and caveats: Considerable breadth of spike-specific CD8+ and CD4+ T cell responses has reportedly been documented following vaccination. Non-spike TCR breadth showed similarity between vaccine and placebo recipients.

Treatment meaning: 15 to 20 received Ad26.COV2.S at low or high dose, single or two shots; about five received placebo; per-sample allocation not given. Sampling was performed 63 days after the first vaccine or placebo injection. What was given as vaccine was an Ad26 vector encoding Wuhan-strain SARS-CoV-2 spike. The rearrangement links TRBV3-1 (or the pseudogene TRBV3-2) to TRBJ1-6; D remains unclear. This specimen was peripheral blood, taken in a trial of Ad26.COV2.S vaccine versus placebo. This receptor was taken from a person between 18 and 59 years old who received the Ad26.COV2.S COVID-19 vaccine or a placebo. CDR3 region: CASSRTPRSSYNSPLHF. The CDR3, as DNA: TGTGCCAGCAGCAGAACACCCCGTAGCTCCTATAATTCACCCCTCCACTTT.